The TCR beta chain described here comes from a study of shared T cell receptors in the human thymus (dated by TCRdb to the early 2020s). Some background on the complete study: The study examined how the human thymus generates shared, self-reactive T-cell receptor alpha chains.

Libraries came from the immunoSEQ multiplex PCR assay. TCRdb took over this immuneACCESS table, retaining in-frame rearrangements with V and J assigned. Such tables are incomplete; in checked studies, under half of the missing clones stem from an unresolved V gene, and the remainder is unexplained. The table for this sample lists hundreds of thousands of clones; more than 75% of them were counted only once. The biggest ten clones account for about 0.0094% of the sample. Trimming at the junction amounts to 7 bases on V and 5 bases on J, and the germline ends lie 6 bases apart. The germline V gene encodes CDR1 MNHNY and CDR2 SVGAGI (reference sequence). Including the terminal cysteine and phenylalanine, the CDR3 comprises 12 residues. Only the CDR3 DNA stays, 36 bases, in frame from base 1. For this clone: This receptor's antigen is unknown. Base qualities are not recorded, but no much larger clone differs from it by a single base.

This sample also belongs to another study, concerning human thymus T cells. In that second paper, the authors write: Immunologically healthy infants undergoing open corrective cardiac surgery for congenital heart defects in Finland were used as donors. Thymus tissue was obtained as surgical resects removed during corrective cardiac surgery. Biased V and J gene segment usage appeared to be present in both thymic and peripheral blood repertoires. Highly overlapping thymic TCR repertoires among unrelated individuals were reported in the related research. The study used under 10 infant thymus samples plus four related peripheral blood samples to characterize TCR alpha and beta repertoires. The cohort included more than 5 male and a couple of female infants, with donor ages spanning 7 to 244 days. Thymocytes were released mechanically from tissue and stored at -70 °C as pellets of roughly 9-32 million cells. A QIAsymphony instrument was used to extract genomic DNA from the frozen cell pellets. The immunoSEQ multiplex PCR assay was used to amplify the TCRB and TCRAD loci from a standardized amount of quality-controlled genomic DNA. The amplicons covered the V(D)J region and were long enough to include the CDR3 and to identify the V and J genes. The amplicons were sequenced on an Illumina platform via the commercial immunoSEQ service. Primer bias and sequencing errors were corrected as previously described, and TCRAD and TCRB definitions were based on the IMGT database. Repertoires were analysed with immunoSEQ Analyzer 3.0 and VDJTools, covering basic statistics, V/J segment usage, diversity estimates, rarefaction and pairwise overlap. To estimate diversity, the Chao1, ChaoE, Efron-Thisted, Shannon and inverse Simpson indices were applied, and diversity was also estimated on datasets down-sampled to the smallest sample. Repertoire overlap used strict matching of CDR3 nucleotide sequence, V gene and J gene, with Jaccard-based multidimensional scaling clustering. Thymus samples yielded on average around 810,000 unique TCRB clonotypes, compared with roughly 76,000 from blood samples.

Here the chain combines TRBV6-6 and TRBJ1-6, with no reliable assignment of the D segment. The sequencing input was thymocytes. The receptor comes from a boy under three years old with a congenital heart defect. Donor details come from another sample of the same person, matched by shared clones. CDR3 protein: CASTINNSPLHF. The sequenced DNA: TGTGCCAGCACTATAAATAATTCACCCCTCCACTTT.